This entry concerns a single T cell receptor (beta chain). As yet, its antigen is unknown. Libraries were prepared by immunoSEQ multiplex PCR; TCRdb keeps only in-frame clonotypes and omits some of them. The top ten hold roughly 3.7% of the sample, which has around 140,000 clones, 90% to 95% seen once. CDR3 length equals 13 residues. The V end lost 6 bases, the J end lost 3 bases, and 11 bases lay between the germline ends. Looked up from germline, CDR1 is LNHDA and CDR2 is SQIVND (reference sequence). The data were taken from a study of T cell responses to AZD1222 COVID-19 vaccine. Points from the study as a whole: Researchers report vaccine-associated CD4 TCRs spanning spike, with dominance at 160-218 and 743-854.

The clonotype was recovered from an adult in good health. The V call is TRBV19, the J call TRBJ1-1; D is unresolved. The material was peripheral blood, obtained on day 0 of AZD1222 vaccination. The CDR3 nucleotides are TGTGCCAGTAGCTTGTCCGGGGACACTGAAGCTTTCTTT. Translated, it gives CASSLSGDTEAFF.